Below, 28 T cell receptor beta chains from the same sample are listed, as sequenced in a study of cytomegalovirus exposure and HLA in healthy donors. Sequenced by immunoSEQ multiplex PCR; TCRdb stores in-frame clones only, minus some. Of about 160,000 clones in the sample, roughly 86% were seen once. Sample: PBMCs. The receptors were sampled from a man between 18 and 29 years old in good health and CMV-seropositive.

V gene TRBV5-1 combines with J gene TRBJ2-1, with D possibly being TRBD2 (6 bases). V was shortened by 4 bases and J by 5 bases, with 16 bases between the two germline ends. This CDR3 is 15 amino acids long. CDR1 SGHRS and CDR2 YFSETQ come from the germline V gene. The CDR3 DNA reads as TGCGCCAGCAGCACGGGACTTCAACGGAACAATGAGCAGTTCTTC. Its translation is CASSTGLQRNNEQFF.

The chain has TRBV5-1 and TRBJ2-1; perhaps TRBD2 as D (6 bases). Trimming left V 2 bases short and J 0 bases short, with 9 bases between. The CDR3 covers 15 residues. The germline V gene has CDR1 SGHRS and CDR2 YFSETQ. CDR3 sequence reads: CASSFFSGSYNEQFF. CDR3 in DNA: TGCGCCAGCAGCTTTTTTAGCGGCTCCTACAATGAGCAGTTCTTC. The whole variable domain, remainder taken from reference TRBV5-1 and TRBJ2-1, is KAGVTQTPRYLIKTRGQQVTLSCSPISGHRSVSWYQQTPGQGLQFLFEYFSETQRNKGNFPGRFSGRQFSNSRSEMNVSTLELGDSALYLCASSFFSGSYNEQFFGPGTRLTVL.

The chain couples TRBV4-2 to TRBJ2-1, with D possibly being TRBD2 (6 bases). CDR3 size: 16 residues. Germline V lookup: CDR1 LGHNA, CDR2 YNFKEQ. The V gene lost 3 bases and the J gene lost 5 bases, with 17 bases spanning the gap. The CDR3 sequence: CASSHSRDFSDNEQFF. CDR3 DNA: TGTGCCAGCAGCCATAGCCGGGACTTTTCTGACAATGAGCAGTTCTTC.

This chain links TRBV7-2 with TRBJ1-2, with D possibly being TRBD1 (5 bases). V lost 2 bases and J 6 bases, leaving 10 bases between the germline ends. Germline loops: CDR1 SGHTA, CDR2 FQGNSA. The CDR3 covers 13 residues. CDR3 in DNA: TGTGCCAGCAGCTTAACAGGCACCGATGGCTACACCTTC. Translated: CASSLTGTDGYTF. Combining the CDR3 with reference TRBV7-2 and TRBJ1-2 gives the whole variable domain GAGVSQSPSNKVTEKGKDVELRCDPISGHTALYWYRQSLGQGLEFLIYFQGNSAPDKSGLPSDRFSAERTGGSVSTLTIQRTQQEDSAVYLCASSLTGTDGYTFGSGTRLTVV.

The chain joins TRBV5-1 to TRBJ1-2, with 7 positions matching TRBD1. The CDR3 loop spans 14 amino acids. Germline CDR1 and CDR2: SGHRS and YFSETQ. The V segment lost 4 bases and the J segment 8 bases; nucleotides outside the gene matches: 11. CDR3 coding DNA: TGCGCCAGCAGCCCAGCTGGACAGGATATGGGCTACACCTTC. It codes for CASSPAGQDMGYTF.

V gene TRBV5-1 combines with J gene TRBJ2-2; 10 bases match TRBD1. V was pared by 7 bases and J by 7 bases, with 4 bases of the junction left unmatched. The CDR3 covers 13 residues. Germline CDR1 reads SGHRS; CDR2 reads YFSETQ. CDR3 nucleotide sequence: TGCGCCAGCCAGACAGGGGGCAACGGGGAGCTGTTTTTT. Protein product: CASQTGGNGELFF.

The rearrangement links TRBV7-2 to TRBJ2-7; TRBD2 aligns across 13 bases. This CDR3 has 18 residues. The germline gives CDR1 SGHTA, CDR2 FQGNSA. V shed 0 bases, J shed 3 bases, and the junction held 8 bases outside the gene matches. The CDR3 region has the DNA TGTGCCAGCAGCTTAGCGGTGTCCTGGACTAGCGGGAGCTACGAGCAGTACTTC. Residues: CASSLAVSWTSGSYEQYF.

This chain links TRBV5-1 with TRBJ2-7; 7 positions match TRBD2. V shed 2 bases and J 6 bases; nucleotides not matched to a gene: 14. Germline-derived CDR1 and CDR2 are SGHRS and YFSETQ. The CDR3 has 16 amino acids. Written as DNA, the CDR3 is TGCGCCAGCAGCTTTTTGTGGGAGGGCCGTCAGTCCGAGCAGTACTTC. Protein sequence: CASSFLWEGRQSEQYF.

The V and J genes are TRBV7-9 and TRBJ2-1; 7 bases match TRBD2. The germline gives CDR1 SEHNR, CDR2 FQNEAQ (reference sequence). CDR3 length equals 18 residues. V dropped 0 bases and J dropped 0; count of bases not matched to a gene: 8. Here the CDR3 reads CASSLARESPGSYNEQFF. As DNA, the CDR3 is TGTGCCAGCAGCTTAGCGCGGGAGTCCCCAGGCTCCTACAATGAGCAGTTCTTC.

The chain has TRBV7-6 and TRBJ2-5, with 7 positions matching TRBD2. The CDR3 is 15 amino acids. Germline loops: CDR1 SGHVS, CDR2 FNYEAQ. The ends lost 5 bases at V and 5 bases at J; junction bases unmatched: 11. This CDR3 reads CASSPRDYSSETQYF. Here the CDR3 DNA reads TGTGCCAGCAGCCCCCGGGACTACTCTTCGGAGACCCAGTACTTC. Full variable domain (remainder filled in from reference TRBV7-6 and TRBJ2-5): GAGVSQSPRYKVTKRGQDVALRCDPISGHVSLYWYRQALGQGPEFLTYFNYEAQQDKSGLPNDRFSAERPEGSISTLTIQRTEQRDSAMYRCASSPRDYSSETQYFGPGTRLLVL.

J is TRBJ2-7 and V is TRBV9; D unresolved. The length of the CDR3 is 15 residues. With 0 bases removed from V and 0 bases from J, the gap between germline ends came to 10 bases. Germline V gene sequence: CDR1 SGDLS, CDR2 YYNGEE. The DNA for the CDR3 is TGTGCCAGCAGCGTAGACTCCTACTCCTCCTACGAGCAGTACTTC. Its protein is CASSVDSYSSYEQYF.

This rearrangement joins TRBV30 to TRBJ2-1; possible D gene TRBD2, 7 bases. This CDR3 region has 13 residues. Germline CDR1 and CDR2: GTSNPN and SVGIG (reference sequence). CDR3 DNA sequence: TGTACTGGTGGGGTAAGGGGGGGCAATGAGCAGTTCTTC. Protein: CTGGVRGGNEQFF.

This chain's CDR3 is CASSVRDSSYNEQFF. The CDR3 bases are TGTGCCAGCAGCGTCCGGGACAGCTCCTACAATGAGCAGTTCTTC. The gene calls are TRBV9 and TRBJ2-1; 7 bases match TRBD1. The CDR3 sequence is 15 residues long. From germline, CDR1 is SGDLS and CDR2 YYNGEE. The V and J ends lost 2 bases and 0 bases, in that order; junction bases with no gene match: 2.

The chain combines TRBV5-5 with TRBJ2-3; 7 bases map to TRBD2. The V gene's germline CDR1 is SGHKS and CDR2 YYEKEE (reference sequence). Unmatched junction bases numbered 4, after V lost 2 bases and J lost 1 base. This CDR3 has 15 residues. CDR3 in amino acids: CASSFRLAGTDTQYF. For the CDR3, the DNA is TGTGCCAGCAGCTTTCGACTAGCAGGCACAGATACGCAGTATTTT.

V gene TRBV6-5 combines with J gene TRBJ1-5; 7 nucleotides line up with TRBD1. Germline assignment: CDR1 MNHEY and CDR2 SVGAGI. Trimming removed 4 bases from V and 3 bases from J; junction bases left unmatched: 3. The CDR3 loop spans 14 amino acids. This CDR3 is CASSSDRDNQPQHF. The CDR3 coding sequence is TGTGCCAGCAGTTCCGACAGGGACAATCAGCCCCAGCATTTT.

The CDR3 DNA follows: TGCGCCAGCAGCCGAACCGGGACAGACTACTACACCTTC. Its translation: CASSRTGTDYYTF. The chain combines TRBV4-1 with TRBJ1-2, with TRBD1 matching over 7 bases. CDR1 is MGHRA, CDR2 YSYEKL, per germline. V trimming: 4 bases; J trimming: 10 bases; junction bases outside the gene matches: 9. The CDR3 is made up of 13 amino acids.

This clone was counted only a few times. The rearrangement links TRBV7-9 to TRBJ1-1; perhaps TRBD1 as D (5 bases). V shed 1 base and J shed 6 bases, with 18 bases lying between them. CDR3 length equals 16 residues. Germline V CDR1 and CDR2: SEHNR, FQNEAQ (reference sequence). CDR3 region: CASSLGPAGIVAEAFF. CDR3 in DNA: TGTGCCAGCAGCTTAGGTCCCGCAGGGATCGTCGCTGAAGCTTTCTTT.

The chain combines TRBV6-5 with TRBJ1-2, with D perhaps TRBD1 (6 bases). The CDR3 covers 15 residues. Trimming took off 5 bases at V and 0 bases at J, with 13 bases between the two ends. The germline V gene encodes CDR1 MNHEY and CDR2 SVGAGI. CDR3 coding DNA: TGTGCCAGCAGTGGCCCGGGACAACCTAACTATGGCTACACCTTC. Amino acids: CASSGPGQPNYGYTF.

In its sample, this clone was seen once. The chain links TRBV27 to TRBJ2-7; perhaps TRBD1 as D (6 bases). Looked up from germline, CDR1 is MNHEY and CDR2 is SMNVEV (reference sequence). The V and J ends lost 4 bases and 5 bases respectively, with 15 bases between them. This CDR3 is 14 amino acids long. The CDR3 DNA sequence: TGTGCCAGCAGTTCTTGGACAGCCCGGCACGAGCAGTACTTC. This sequence encodes CASSSWTARHEQYF.

The chain recombines TRBV7-3 with TRBJ2-1; 13 bases agree with TRBD2. The CDR3 spans 14 residues. Germline values: CDR1 SGHTA, CDR2 FQGTGA. V shed 6 bases and J 9 bases; nucleotides not matched to a gene: 5. The CDR3 sequence: CASSWTSGSAEQFF. CDR3 nucleotide sequence: TGTGCCAGCAGTTGGACTAGCGGGAGTGCTGAGCAGTTCTTC.

This rearrangement joins TRBV5-1 to TRBJ2-3; 10 bases are a match to TRBD1. CDR1 is SGHRS, CDR2 YFSETQ, per germline. Trimming cost V 4 bases and J 2 bases; bases outside gene matches: 4. The CDR3 is 15 residues long. The CDR3 DNA is TGCGCCAGCAGCACCGGGACAGGGGTCACAGATACGCAGTATTTT. It translates to CASSTGTGVTDTQYF. The complete variable domain, with remaining parts taken from reference TRBV5-1 and TRBJ2-3, reads KAGVTQTPRYLIKTRGQQVTLSCSPISGHRSVSWYQQTPGQGLQFLFEYFSETQRNKGNFPGRFSGRQFSNSRSEMNVSTLELGDSALYLCASSTGTGVTDTQYFGPGTRLTVL.

This sequence joins TRBV5-1 and TRBJ1-3; 7 bases map to TRBD1. This CDR3 contains 15 residues. Trimming cost V 5 bases and J 0 bases; bases outside gene matches: 5. CDR1 is SGHRS and CDR2 is YFSETQ in the germline V gene. The DNA of the CDR3 is TGCGCCAGCAGTTCGGGACAGACCTCTGGAAACACCATATATTTT. Translation gives CASSSGQTSGNTIYF.

The V and J genes are TRBV2 and TRBJ2-1, with a possible D match to TRBD2 (6 bases). The ends were cut back, 3 bases at V and 3 bases at J, with 9 bases in the middle. Germline assignment: CDR1 SNHLY and CDR2 FYNNEI. CDR3 length: 14 residues. CDR3 sequence (DNA): TGTGCCAGCAGTGAGGGGACTGTCTACAATGAGCAGTTCTTC. This encodes CASSEGTVYNEQFF.

V usage is TRBV7-9 and J usage is TRBJ2-6; 8 bases align to TRBD2. V shed 11 bases and J 9 bases; nucleotides not matched to a gene: 24. The germline CDR1 and CDR2 sequences are SEHNR and FQNEAQ (reference sequence). The CDR3 loop spans 18 amino acids. CDR3 region: CAFGGAGAGRADYNVLTF. In DNA, the CDR3 is TGTGCCTTCGGGGGGGCCGGGGCGGGCAGAGCCGACTACAACGTCCTGACTTTC.

V and J are TRBV5-6 and TRBJ2-1, with 7 positions matching TRBD1. The CDR3 extends over 14 amino acids. V shed 2 bases, J shed 10 bases, and the junction held 9 bases outside the gene matches. Germline V gene lookup returns CDR1 SGHDT and CDR2 YYEEEE. Here the CDR3 reads CASSLTGVLEEQFF. CDR3 coding DNA: TGTGCCAGCAGCTTAACAGGGGTTTTGGAAGAGCAGTTCTTC.

This clone was seen a single time. This sequence joins TRBV10-1 and TRBJ2-1; TRBD2 matches at 9 bases. The germline V gene has CDR1 WNHNN and CDR2 SYGVQD (reference sequence). Trimming cost V 0 bases and J 5 bases; bases outside gene matches: 5. CDR3 length equals 16 residues. The CDR3 spells CASSESSGSFHNEQFF. The DNA for the CDR3 is TGCGCCAGCAGTGAGTCTAGCGGGAGTTTCCACAATGAGCAGTTCTTC.

The V gene is TRBV7-2, the J gene TRBJ2-7; 9 bases match TRBD1. V shed 5 bases and J 3 bases; nucleotides not matched to a gene: 11. Germline assignment: CDR1 SGHTA and CDR2 FQGNSA. CDR3 length: 16 amino acids. This CDR3 reads CASSQRPGQGLYEQYF. CDR3 nucleotides: TGTGCCAGCAGCCAACGGCCGGGACAGGGACTCTACGAGCAGTACTTC.

This chain joins TRBV27 and TRBJ1-2; no definite D call. Germline V gives CDR1 MNHEY, CDR2 SMNVEV (reference sequence). Trimming took 4 bases from V and 8 from J, leaving 17 bases between them. This CDR3 has 14 residues. The CDR3 coding sequence is TGTGCCAGCAGTTCTCGGGATACCCCTTCGGGCTACACCTTC. Translated: CASSSRDTPSGYTF.